These 31 T cell receptor beta chains originate from one sample sequenced in a study of blood T cell repertoires in COVID-19. Profiled with immunoSEQ multiplex PCR; TCRdb holds only in-frame clones, not every one. Among a few hundred thousand clones listed, 88% were seen once. The sample consisted of PBMCs or T cells enriched from blood (not recorded which). Source of these receptors: a woman aged 55-69 years who had recovered from COVID-19.

The chain combines TRBV15 with TRBJ1-4, with D perhaps TRBD1 (6 bases). Looked up from germline, CDR1 is LNHNV and CDR2 is YYDKDF (reference sequence). V lost 7 bases and J lost 3, with 12 bases in between. This CDR3 is built from 14 residues. The CDR3 region has the DNA TGTGCCACCAAAGGGGGATCAGCTAATGAAAAACTGTTTTTT. Residues: CATKGGSANEKLFF.

This rearrangement joins TRBV5-8 to TRBJ1-3; D gene ambiguous. Germline V gives CDR1 SGHTS, CDR2 YDEGEE. There are 15 residues in the CDR3. Trimming removed 4 bases at V and 0 bases at J, with 11 bases between. CDR3 amino acids: CASSRDGSSGNTIYF. The CDR3 DNA reads TGTGCCAGCAGCCGAGACGGGAGCTCTGGAAACACCATATATTTT.

This clone was seen more than once but under ten times. The junction departs from germline at one end; a sequencing error may be responsible. The chain has TRBV4-2 and TRBJ2-2; possibly TRBD2 for D (6 bases). This CDR3 is built from 14 residues. Germline assignment: CDR1 LGHNA and CDR2 YNFKEQ. The DNA of the CDR3 is TGTGCCAGCAGTCAAGATACCGGGACTTGGGAGCTGTTTTTT. This encodes CASSQDTGTWELFF.

This rearrangement joins TRBV4-1 to TRBJ1-4, with 9 bases matching TRBD1. V lost 6 bases, J lost 5 bases, and 10 bases stayed unmatched. CDR1 is MGHRA, CDR2 YSYEKL, per germline. The CDR3 has 16 amino acids. Written as DNA, the CDR3 is TGCGCCAGCAGTCAGCTACAACAGGGGGCAAATGAAAAACTGTTTTTT. Protein sequence: CASSQLQQGANEKLFF.

The chain employs TRBV19 and TRBJ2-7; D not certain. V lost 5 bases, J lost 3 bases, and 8 bases lay in between. The CDR3 covers 12 residues. Looked up from germline, CDR1 is LNHDA and CDR2 is SQIVND (reference sequence). The CDR3 bases are TGTGCCAGTAGTGCGACATTCTACGAGCAGTACGTC. This translates into CASSATFYEQYV.

The chain has TRBV10-2 and TRBJ1-5, with 8 bases that match TRBD1. CDR1 WSHSY and CDR2 SAAADI come from the germline V gene. The CDR3 runs 13 residues. With 3 bases clipped from V and 6 bases from J, the junction kept 1 base outside the gene matches. CDR3: CASSEQGVQPQHF. In nucleotides, the CDR3 is TGCGCCAGCAGTGAACAGGGGGTTCAGCCCCAGCATTTT.

This rearrangement joins TRBV2 to TRBJ2-2; D possibly corresponds to TRBD1 (5 bases). Germline values: CDR1 SNHLY, CDR2 FYNNEI. The V and J ends lost 2 bases and 7 bases respectively, with 17 bases between them. The CDR3 length is 16 residues. Here the CDR3 DNA reads TGTGCCAGCAGTGAAAGGGCAGGGTTGGTCGGCGGGGAGCTGTTTTTT. The encoded protein is CASSERAGLVGGELFF.

The chain uses TRBV5-1 and TRBJ2-1; 10 bases match TRBD2. CDR3 length equals 18 residues. CDR1 is SGHRS and CDR2 is YFSETQ in the germline V gene. V lost 5 bases to trimming and J lost 1 base; unmatched junction nucleotides: 12. CDR3 sequence (DNA): TGCGCCAGCAGGGCAGTGCCTAGCGGGGGCAGTTCCTACAATGAGCAGTTCTTC. This translates into CASRAVPSGGSSYNEQFF.

This clone has just a few counts. V is TRBV3-1 (or the pseudogene TRBV3-2) and J is TRBJ2-7; D might be TRBD2 (5 bases). V was clipped by 0 bases and J by 3 bases, with 9 bases between them. This CDR3 region has 14 residues. Looked up from germline, CDR1 is LGHDT and CDR2 is YNNKEL (reference sequence). CDR3 sequence (DNA): TGTGCCAGCAGCCAAGACGGAGGAGACTACGAGCAGTACTTC. It is translated as CASSQDGGDYEQYF.

V and J are TRBV6-5 and TRBJ1-6; TRBD1 might be the D (5 bases). The length of the CDR3 is 16 residues. Germline V CDR1 and CDR2: MNHEY, SVGAGI. Trimming removed 2 bases at V and 12 bases at J, with 20 bases between. CDR3 in amino acids: CASSYGTVTNTKPLHF. The CDR3 DNA reads TGTGCCAGCAGTTACGGGACTGTTACAAACACTAAACCCCTCCACTTT.

The gene calls are TRBV18 and TRBJ2-2; D uncertain. This CDR3 has 15 amino acids. CDR1 is KGHSH and CDR2 is LQKENI in the germline V gene. Trimming stripped 2 bases from V and 0 bases from J, with 7 bases between. The CDR3 sequence: CASSPLQPNTGELFF. The CDR3 nucleotides are TGTGCCAGCTCACCATTACAGCCGAACACCGGGGAGCTGTTTTTT.

The genes are TRBV7-9 and TRBJ2-5, with D possibly being TRBD1 (5 bases). The CDR3 runs 13 residues. Germline CDR1 and CDR2: SEHNR and FQNEAQ (reference sequence). Trimming left V 4 bases short and J 4 bases short, with 10 bases between. The CDR3 loop is CASSSPQGETQYF. CDR3 bases: TGTGCCAGCAGCTCCCCCCAGGGAGAGACCCAGTACTTC.

V gene TRBV4-1 combines with J gene TRBJ2-2, with D perhaps matching TRBD2 (7 bases). The V end lost 4 bases, the J end lost 6 bases, and 21 bases lay between the germline ends. This CDR3 has 17 residues. Germline values: CDR1 MGHRA, CDR2 YSYEKL. This chain's CDR3 is CASSPSGVRGVAGELFF. The CDR3 region has the DNA TGCGCCAGCAGCCCTTCAGGGGTCCGGGGGGTAGCCGGGGAGCTGTTTTTT.

The V call is TRBV11-2, the J call TRBJ1-2; 12 bases align to TRBD1. The ends lost 4 bases at V and 5 bases at J; junction bases unmatched: 8. The germline gives CDR1 SGHAT, CDR2 FQNNGV. CDR3 length: 16 amino acids. For the CDR3, the DNA is TGTGCCAGCAGCTCCCCGGGACAGGGGGCCTTATATGGCTACACCTTC. Its translation: CASSSPGQGALYGYTF.

The chain recombines TRBV6-5 with TRBJ1-5; D gene uncertain. Between the trimmed V and J ends, which lost 3 bases and 5 bases, there was a span of 11 bases. This CDR3 is built from 14 residues. In germline, CDR1 is MNHEY, CDR2 SVGAGI. The CDR3 protein is CASSYSGGDQPQHF. In DNA form, the CDR3 reads TGTGCCAGCAGTTATAGTGGAGGAGATCAGCCCCAGCATTTT.

The rearrangement joins TRBV6-5 to TRBJ2-5; 8 bases agree with TRBD1. Germline V CDR1 and CDR2: MNHEY, SVGAGI. With 4 bases clipped from V and 4 bases from J, the junction kept 8 bases outside the gene matches. This CDR3 is built from 15 residues. CDR3 residues: CASSFSTGAGETQYF. The CDR3 region has the DNA TGTGCCAGCAGTTTCTCGACAGGGGCAGGAGAGACCCAGTACTTC.

V is TRBV30 and J is TRBJ1-1, with D tentatively TRBD1 (6 bases). Deletions cut 1 base from V and 3 bases from J, with 9 bases between. CDR3 length equals 13 residues. Germline lookup yields CDR1 GTSNPN and CDR2 SVGIG (reference sequence). Here the CDR3 reads CAWSEGGDTEAFF. CDR3 nucleotides: TGTGCCTGGAGTGAGGGGGGGGACACTGAAGCTTTCTTT.

The chain recombines TRBV5-4 with TRBJ1-1, with TRBD1 matching 12 bases. The CDR3 loop spans 17 amino acids. Germline V lookup: CDR1 SGHNT, CDR2 YYREEE (reference sequence). V shed 4 bases and J 4 bases; nucleotides not matched to a gene: 11. CDR3 sequence (DNA): TGTGCCAGCAGCGTCGGGGACAGGGGGCGCGGTCCCACTGAAGCTTTCTTT. Its protein is CASSVGDRGRGPTEAFF. The variable domain in full, completed from reference TRBV5-4 and TRBJ1-1, reads ETGVTQSPTHLIKTRGQQVTLRCSSQSGHNTVSWYQQALGQGPQFIFQYYREEENGRGNFPPRFSGLQFPNYSSELNVNALELDDSALYLCASSVGDRGRGPTEAFFGQGTRLTVV.

The V and J genes are TRBV5-1 and TRBJ2-4; D is ambiguous. Germline CDR1 is SGHRS and CDR2 is YFSETQ. The CDR3 extends over 13 amino acids. Deletions cut 5 bases from V and 1 base from J, with 7 bases between. CDR3 nucleotide sequence: TGCGCCAGCAGTTCTACGGCCAAAAACATTCAGTACTTC. Residues: CASSSTAKNIQYF.

The V call is TRBV7-8, the J call TRBJ2-3, with a tentative D call TRBD1 (6 bases). Trimming stripped 3 bases from V and 0 bases from J, with 13 bases between. Germline assignment: CDR1 SGHVS and CDR2 FQNEAQ. The CDR3 totals 16 residues. CDR3 sequence: CASSFRQDISTDTQYF. In DNA, the CDR3 is TGTGCCAGCAGCTTCCGACAGGATATTAGCACAGATACGCAGTATTTT.

V gene TRBV19 combines with J gene TRBJ2-5; weak D call: TRBD2 (6 bases). Per germline, CDR1 LNHDA and CDR2 SQIVND (reference sequence). CDR3 length: 15 residues. V was pared by 9 bases and J by 4 bases, with 21 bases between. The CDR3 DNA reads TGTGCCAGCGCGTCCGGGGGTAGCGGAAGAGAGACCCAGTACTTC. This gives the protein CASASGGSGRETQYF.

This clone was counted once. The rearrangement links TRBV19 to TRBJ1-1; D not resolved. Deletions cut 4 bases from V and 5 bases from J, with 14 bases between. The germline CDR1 and CDR2 sequences are LNHDA and SQIVND (reference sequence). This CDR3 has 14 residues. CDR3 DNA: TGTGCCAGTAGTAGTCGGGGAATAGGGACTGAAGCTTTCTTT. Amino acid sequence: CASSSRGIGTEAFF.

The V gene is TRBV2, the J gene TRBJ2-3; D gene ambiguous. CDR1 and CDR2 (germline): SNHLY, FYNNEI. Between the trimmed V and J ends, which lost 6 bases and 1 base, there was a span of 11 bases. The CDR3 length is 14 residues. The CDR3, as DNA: TGTGCCAGCAGCAGTTTGGGCCGCACAGATACGCAGTATTTT. Protein: CASSSLGRTDTQYF.

The chain joins TRBV3-1 (or the pseudogene TRBV3-2) to TRBJ2-3, with TRBD1 identical over 9 bases. Germline V gives CDR1 LGHDT, CDR2 YNNKEL (reference sequence). J gave up 1 base and V 0 bases, and 5 bases lay outside the gene matches. The CDR3 covers 17 residues. The CDR3 sequence: CASSQDRTGARTDTQYF. CDR3 in DNA: TGTGCCAGCAGCCAAGACCGGACAGGGGCCCGCACAGATACGCAGTATTTT.

This chain joins TRBV4-1 and TRBJ2-3; the D is unclear. CDR1 is MGHRA and CDR2 is YSYEKL in the germline V gene. The CDR3 is 14 residues long. The V end lost 0 bases, the J end lost 0 bases, and 4 bases lay between the germline ends. The CDR3: CASSQDSSTDTQYF. Written as DNA, the CDR3 is TGCGCCAGCAGCCAAGACTCGAGCACAGATACGCAGTATTTT.

This chain connects TRBV14 to TRBJ1-6; D remains unclear. CDR3 length: 13 amino acids. Germline V CDR1 and CDR2: SGHDN, FVKESK. V shed 2 bases and J shed 9 bases, with 8 bases lying between them. Written as DNA, the CDR3 is TGTGCCAGCAGCCAAATCCAATTTTCACCCCTCCACTTT. It is translated as CASSQIQFSPLHF.

This chain links TRBV24-1 with TRBJ2-3; D might be TRBD2 (7 bases). CDR1 and CDR2 from the germline V gene are KGHDR and SFDVKD. The CDR3 spans 16 residues. Trimming shortened V by 5 bases and J by 1 base, and 15 bases separated the two germline ends. CDR3 DNA: TGTGCCACCAGTGGGGTGGGGGGGCCAGGCACAGATACGCAGTATTTT. Translation: CATSGVGGPGTDTQYF.

This clone appeared once. The chain combines TRBV7-9 with TRBJ1-2; 9 bases align to TRBD1. The V segment lost 7 bases and the J segment 6 bases; nucleotides outside the gene matches: 6. Germline values: CDR1 SEHNR, CDR2 FQNEAQ (reference sequence). This CDR3 is built from 13 residues. The CDR3 DNA sequence: TGTGCCAGCACAGAGGGGGACAGGGATGGCTACACCTTC. Translated: CASTEGDRDGYTF.

The chain is built from TRBV10-1 and TRBJ1-1, with D possibly being TRBD1 (6 bases). V was clipped by 2 bases and J by 1 base, with 11 bases between them. This CDR3 spans 15 amino acids. CDR1 is WNHNN and CDR2 is SYGVQD in the germline V gene (reference sequence). The CDR3 loop reads CASSERGGPNTEAFF. In DNA form, the CDR3 reads TGCGCCAGCAGTGAGCGGGGGGGGCCGAACACTGAAGCTTTCTTT.

The J gene is TRBJ2-2, the V gene TRBV9; perhaps TRBD2 as D (6 bases). CDR3 size: 15 residues. The germline V gene encodes CDR1 SGDLS and CDR2 YYNGEE. V was trimmed by 5 bases and J by 2 bases, leaving 13 bases between them. The chain's CDR3 is CASSDREFNTGELFF. For the CDR3, the DNA is TGTGCCAGCAGTGATCGGGAGTTTAACACCGGGGAGCTGTTTTTT.

Regarding this clone: The same CDR3 also results from other DNA sequences found in this sample. The gene calls are TRBV9 and TRBJ1-1; D remains unclear. The CDR3 covers 13 residues. V shed 4 bases and J shed 1 base, with 8 bases lying between them. Germline CDR1 is SGDLS and CDR2 is YYNGEE. CDR3 bases: TGTGCCAGCAGCTCCGGCGGGAACACTGAAGCTTTCTTT. It encodes CASSSGGNTEAFF.